This T cell receptor (beta chain) was sequenced for a study of CD8 T cell repertoires and HIV-1 epitope variants. On the study more broadly: Twenty-five autologous and known Gag and Nef epitope variant peptides each stimulated T cells separately.

This clone has just one count. What it recognizes is unknown. The table came from immunoSEQ multiplex PCR; TCRdb's copy has only in-frame clones and leaves some out. The sample has 1,800 or so clones, around 66% seen once. V dropped 4 bases and J dropped 1 base, with 11 bases sitting between them. The CDR3 has 14 residues. Per the germline V gene, CDR1 is SGDLS and CDR2 is YYNGEE. The chain has TRBV9 and TRBJ2-5; D gene uncertain. The receptor was isolated from a male donor with HIV. Sequencing input: cultured CD8+ T cells derived from PBMCs. The CDR3 region is CASSPQGIQETQYF. The DNA of the CDR3 is TGTGCCAGCAGCCCCCAAGGCATCCAAGAGACCCAGTACTTC.